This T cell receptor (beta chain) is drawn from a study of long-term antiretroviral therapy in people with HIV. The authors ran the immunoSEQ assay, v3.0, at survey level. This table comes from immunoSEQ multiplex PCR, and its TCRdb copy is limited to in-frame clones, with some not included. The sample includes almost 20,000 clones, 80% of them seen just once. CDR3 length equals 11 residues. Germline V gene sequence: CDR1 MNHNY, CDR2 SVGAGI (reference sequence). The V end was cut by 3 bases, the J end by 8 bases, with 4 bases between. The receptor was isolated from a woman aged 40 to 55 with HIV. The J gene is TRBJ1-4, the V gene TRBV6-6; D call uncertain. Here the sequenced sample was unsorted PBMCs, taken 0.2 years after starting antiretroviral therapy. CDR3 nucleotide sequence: TGTGCCAGCAGTTATTCAGAAAAACTGTTTTTT. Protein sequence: CASSYSEKLFF.